The following is a T cell receptor beta chain sequence with its context. This record comes from a study of blood T cell repertoires in COVID-19. Study context: From T cells, B-cell-depleted T cells, or PBMCs came the material, which was cDNA or gDNA.

The CDR3 runs to 13 residues. The germline V gene has CDR1 LGHDT and CDR2 YNNKEL (reference sequence). V lost 5 bases to trimming and J lost 7 bases, with 14 bases between them. As handled by the study authors: Estimated nucleated cell counts came from reference gene primer amplification. Produced via immunoSEQ multiplex PCR; TCRdb's table is partial and in-frame only. That table furnishes V, J and clone size, whereas the DNA furnished D and trimming. The table records 120,000 to 150,000 clones, about 87% of them present only once. The rearrangement uses TRBV3-1 (or the pseudogene TRBV3-2) and TRBJ1-2, with a tentative D call TRBD1 (5 bases). The source is a man in his fifties who had recovered from COVID-19. Material: peripheral blood. CDR3 residues: CASSGGRVGGYTF. DNA for the CDR3: TGTGCCAGCAGCGGGGGGAGGGTCGGTGGCTACACCTTC.